The clone carrying this T cell receptor (beta chain) showed up many times. Its cognate antigen is unknown. This record belongs to a study of regulatory T cells in long-lasting Graves disease. Study observations and caveats: Thyroid tissue was not sampled; only peripheral blood was.

This sample's time point: newly diagnosed GD, antithyroid drugs for less than 3 months. The TCR library used RNA extracted from PBMCs. Patients came through an endocrinology department, and that department was in Xi'an, China. The peripheral blood volume drawn was roughly 9.9 milliliters, and it was collected into EDTA tubes. According to the study, TCR beta libraries were built with iRepertoire HTBI primers and CDR3-region Arm-PCR. One entry per CDR3 protein, called by TCRdb with MiXCR from the multiplex PCR reads. This sample has hundreds of thousands of distinct CDR3 sequences, with 14% to 15% found just once. This CDR3 contains 14 residues. CDR1 is MDHEN and CDR2 is SYDVKM in the germline V gene. Unmatched junction bases numbered 13, after V lost 8 bases and J lost 9 bases. Another study also made use of these data, one on T cells in Graves' hyperthyroidism and ophthalmopathy. From that report: The TCR CDR3 was amplified in a first-round RT-PCR using the HTBI primer set.

The sequencing used peripheral blood mononuclear cells (PBMCs), collected at new diagnosis, from a patient treated with antithyroid drugs. This sequence joins TRBV28 and TRBJ1-5, with 7 bases aligning to TRBD1. The clonotype was recovered from a middle-aged woman with Graves disease. The CDR3, as DNA: TGTGCCAGCGGTAGGACAGGAGAGTATCGGCCCCAGCATTTT. Translating it yields CASGRTGEYRPQHF.